Following are 20 T cell receptor beta chains from one sample sequenced in a study of CD8 T cells in Susac syndrome. About 0.5 to 1 ug RNA was reverse transcribed with random hexamers. From the immunoSEQ multiplex PCR reads, TCRdb called clonotypes with MiXCR, one entry per CDR3 protein. The sample consists of over 130,000 distinct CDR3 sequences, roughly 94% of them appearing once. Sequencing was done on a sample of CD4+ T cells from PBMCs. The receptors come from a human donor with Susac syndrome.

This chain links TRBV3-1 with TRBJ2-6, with TRBD2 matching over 7 bases. The V and J ends lost 4 bases and 7 bases, in that order; junction bases with no gene match: 10. Germline assignment: CDR1 LGHDT and CDR2 YNNKEL (reference sequence). CDR3 length: 16 residues. The CDR3 is CASSPSQGLTANVLTF. The DNA for the CDR3 is TGTGCCAGCAGCCCGTCCCAGGGACTAACTGCCAACGTCCTGACTTTC.

The chain combines TRBV18 with TRBJ2-7; TRBD1 might be the D (5 bases). CDR1 and CDR2 (germline): KGHSH, LQKENI. Trimming pared 6 bases from V and 6 bases from J, leaving 21 bases between. The CDR3 runs 15 residues. CDR3 sequence reads: CASSPAGHSSLEQYF. The CDR3 DNA reads TGTGCCAGCTCCCCTGCAGGGCATTCTTCCCTCGAGCAGTACTTC.

The chain carries TRBV20-1 and TRBJ2-5, with D hard to call. V dropped 2 bases and J dropped 2 bases, with 15 bases sitting between them. Germline-derived CDR1 and CDR2 are DFQATT and SNEGSKA (reference sequence). This CDR3 contains 15 residues. The CDR3 here is CSARMGFNLQETQYF. The CDR3 region has the DNA TGCAGTGCTAGAATGGGCTTCAATCTTCAAGAGACCCAGTACTTC.

This chain connects TRBV20-1 to TRBJ1-2; 8 bases are shared with TRBD1. CDR1 DFQATT and CDR2 SNEGSKA come from the germline V gene (reference sequence). With V trimmed by 5 bases and J by 0 bases, 8 bases remained unmatched. CDR3 size: 15 residues. CDR3 residues: CSALPQGAPNYGYTF. CDR3 in DNA: TGCAGTGCTCTACCTCAGGGGGCCCCTAACTATGGCTACACCTTC.

The CDR3 loop reads CAWSPAGEMAFF. Written as DNA, the CDR3 is TGTGCCTGGAGTCCAGCCGGGGAGATGGCTTTCTTT. The genes are TRBV30 and TRBJ1-1; D not certain. The ends were cut back, 2 bases at V and 11 bases at J, with 15 bases in the middle. The CDR3 length is 12 residues. Germline V gene data show CDR1 as GTSNPN and CDR2 as SVGIG (reference sequence).

This clonotype has a handful of counts. This chain links TRBV6-1 with TRBJ1-2, with D possibly matching TRBD1 (5 bases). Trimming took 4 bases from V and 8 from J, leaving 8 bases between them. The germline V gene encodes CDR1 MNHNS and CDR2 SASEGT. This CDR3 region has 11 residues. CDR3 loop: CASSVTVGYTF. DNA of the CDR3: TGTGCCAGCAGTGTGACAGTGGGCTACACCTTC.

The chain combines TRBV20-1 with TRBJ1-6; no reliable D call. The CDR3 is 13 residues long. Between the trimmed V and J ends, which lost 7 bases and 0 bases, there was a span of 7 bases. Germline V CDR1 and CDR2: DFQATT, SNEGSKA (reference sequence). The CDR3: CSVGSSYNSPLHF. The CDR3 region has the DNA TGCAGTGTGGGGAGCTCCTATAATTCACCCCTCCACTTT.

The chain joins TRBV4-1 to TRBJ2-2, with 10 bases fitting TRBD2. The CDR3 spans 15 residues. V lost 7 bases and J lost 4; bases outside the gene matches: 6. Germline lookup yields CDR1 MGHRA and CDR2 YSYEKL. CDR3 residues: CASKRLAGATGELFF. The CDR3 DNA is TGCGCCAGCAAGAGGCTAGCGGGAGCCACCGGGGAGCTGTTTTTT.

This chain links TRBV20-1 with TRBJ1-1; D is ambiguous. CDR3 length: 14 amino acids. Trimming cost V 0 bases and J 2 bases, with 10 bases left between them. Germline loops: CDR1 DFQATT, CDR2 SNEGSKA (reference sequence). The CDR3 sequence: CSARDFKVNTEAFF. The CDR3 DNA reads TGCAGTGCTAGAGATTTCAAGGTTAACACTGAAGCTTTCTTT.

The genes are TRBV6-4 and TRBJ2-3; 13 nucleotides line up with TRBD2. With V trimmed by 5 bases and J by 5 bases, 4 bases remained unmatched. This CDR3 comprises 15 residues. Germline V gene data show CDR1 as MRHNA and CDR2 as SNTAGT. The CDR3 sequence: CASSPTSGGRDTQYF. The CDR3 coding sequence is TGTGCCAGCAGTCCGACTAGCGGGGGGCGAGATACGCAGTATTTT.

The chain has TRBV2 and TRBJ1-1; D remains ambiguous. V lost 2 bases, J lost 7 bases, and 5 bases lay in between. The CDR3 runs to 11 residues. The V gene's germline CDR1 is SNHLY and CDR2 FYNNEI. Here the CDR3 DNA reads TGTGCCAGCAGTGAATGGAGTGAAGCTTTCTTT. This gives the protein CASSEWSEAFF.

This sequence joins TRBV27 and TRBJ1-2, with 9 bases identical to TRBD1. CDR1 and CDR2 from the germline V gene are MNHEY and SMNVEV (reference sequence). This CDR3 is built from 17 residues. Germline trimming cut 5 bases from V and 4 bases from J; bases unmatched to any gene: 14. The CDR3 loop reads CASSTTHDRGNVYGYTF. DNA for the CDR3: TGTGCCAGCAGTACGACGCATGACAGGGGGAATGTCTATGGCTACACCTTC.

The chain employs TRBV5-1 and TRBJ2-7; 8 bases map to TRBD2. Looked up from germline, CDR1 is SGHRS and CDR2 is YFSETQ. The CDR3 has 15 amino acids. V was clipped by 3 bases and J by 4 bases; unmatched bases: 9. Here the CDR3 reads CASSSEAGVVYEQYF. The CDR3 DNA is TGCGCCAGCAGCTCGGAAGCGGGAGTGGTGTACGAGCAGTACTTC.

This chain links TRBV20-1 with TRBJ2-1, with D possibly being TRBD1 (5 bases). V was clipped by 4 bases and J by 8 bases, with 9 bases between them. CDR1 is DFQATT, CDR2 SNEGSKA, per germline (reference sequence). The CDR3 contains 11 residues. The CDR3 DNA follows: TGCAGTGCTACAAGCAGGGATGAGCAGTTCTTC. Amino acid sequence: CSATSRDEQFF.

The chain combines TRBV28 with TRBJ2-3; D ambiguous. V was clipped by 3 bases and J by 6 bases, with 10 bases between them. The CDR3 runs to 13 residues. The germline V gene has CDR1 MDHEN and CDR2 SYDVKM. CDR3: CASSLNPTDTQYF. As DNA, the CDR3 is TGTGCCAGCAGTTTGAACCCCACTGATACGCAGTATTTT.

The J gene is TRBJ2-7, the V gene TRBV20-1; D is ambiguous. The CDR3 covers 13 residues. Germline V gene lookup returns CDR1 DFQATT and CDR2 SNEGSKA (reference sequence). V was pared by 2 bases and J by 3 bases, with 11 bases between. This CDR3 reads CSARPRQLYEQYF. CDR3 bases: TGCAGTGCTAGACCCAGACAACTCTACGAGCAGTACTTC.

The CDR3 spells CASSQYGAYEQYF. The DNA for the CDR3 is TGCGCCAGCAGCCAGTACGGGGCCTACGAGCAGTACTTC. The chain links TRBV4-1 to TRBJ2-7, with a tentative D call TRBD2 (5 bases). This CDR3 spans 13 amino acids. CDR1 and CDR2 (germline): MGHRA, YSYEKL. Between the trimmed V and J ends, which lost 3 bases and 2 bases, there was a span of 8 bases.

The chain links TRBV24-1 to TRBJ2-5; D not resolved. Germline V gene data show CDR1 as KGHDR and CDR2 as SFDVKD. This CDR3 has 15 residues. V lost 6 bases and J lost 2, with 15 bases in between. The chain's CDR3 is CATSYIRRLQETQYF. The CDR3 bases are TGTGCCACCAGTTATATCCGTCGGTTACAAGAGACCCAGTACTTC.

The V gene is TRBV25-1, the J gene TRBJ1-2, with 10 positions matching TRBD1. Germline V CDR1 and CDR2: MGHDK, SYGVNS. This CDR3 comprises 13 residues. V shed 5 bases and J 5 bases; nucleotides not matched to a gene: 2. DNA of the CDR3: TGTGCCAGCAGTACGGGACAGGGGTATGGCTACACCTTC. It translates to CASSTGQGYGYTF.

V gene TRBV24-1 combines with J gene TRBJ1-2; a weak D match, TRBD1 (6 bases). V was clipped by 5 bases and J by 8 bases, with 23 bases between them. This CDR3 is 16 amino acids long. The V gene's germline CDR1 is KGHDR and CDR2 SFDVKD. The CDR3 nucleotides are TGTGCCACCAGTGCGGGAGGACAGACCTTCCAGCACGGCTACACCTTC. This translates into CATSAGGQTFQHGYTF.